These 13 T cell receptor beta chains share one sample of origin, sequenced in a study of cytomegalovirus exposure and HLA in healthy donors (dated by TCRdb to about 2017). Library preparation used the immunoSEQ multiplex PCR assay. TCRdb carries this immuneACCESS record with in-frame sequences only. Its versions omit some clonotypes, under half of them owing to an unresolved V gene in the studies checked, with the rest unexplained. The sample yields some 240,000 clones; 70% to 90% were counted once. Of the sample, around 1.2% falls within the top ten clones. The sequencing sample was made of PBMCs. The receptors stem from a woman between 25 and 40 years old in good health and CMV-seropositive.

CDR3 in DNA: TGTGCCAGCAGCCCTGGGGGCGGGAGGAACACTGAAGCTTTCTTT. This gives the protein CASSPGGGRNTEAFF. J is TRBJ1-1 and V is TRBV7-3; a weak D match, TRBD1 (6 bases). The CDR3 sequence is 15 residues long. V shed 5 bases and J shed 1 base, with 14 bases lying between them. Germline loops: CDR1 SGHTA, CDR2 FQGTGA.

V usage is TRBV20-1 and J usage is TRBJ2-5; D unclear. In germline, CDR1 is DFQATT, CDR2 SNEGSKA (reference sequence). Trimming left V 3 bases short and J 4 bases short, with 6 bases between. The CDR3 covers 11 residues. The CDR3 DNA reads as TGCAGTGCTAGGCCGCGAGAGACCCAGTACTTC. Its translation is CSARPRETQYF.

The chain recombines TRBV6-5 with TRBJ1-2; possible D gene TRBD1, 6 bases. Germline values: CDR1 MNHEY, CDR2 SVGAGI. This CDR3 is 13 amino acids long. The germline V and J ends were trimmed by 8 bases and 6 bases, with 16 bases remaining between them. CDR3 in DNA: TGTGCCAGCTGCTGGGGGCCGTCTGATGGCTACACCTTC. This gives the protein CASCWGPSDGYTF.

The chain combines TRBV7-3 with TRBJ2-1; 9 bases line up with TRBD2. Per germline, CDR1 SGHTA and CDR2 FQGTGA. V shed 5 bases, J shed 5 bases, and the junction held 10 bases outside the gene matches. The CDR3 sequence is 16 residues long. CDR3 bases: TGTGCCAGCAGCCCAGAAAGCGGGAGGCCCCACAATGAGCAGTTCTTC. Translated, it gives CASSPESGRPHNEQFF.

This clone was recorded a few times. Other DNA sequences of this sample code for an identical CDR3. The rearrangement joins TRBV30 to TRBJ1-5, with D unresolved. Germline CDR1 reads GTSNPN; CDR2 reads SVGIG (reference sequence). The CDR3 runs to 13 residues. Trimming left V 0 bases short and J 7 bases short, with 10 bases between. Written as DNA, the CDR3 is TGTGCCTGGAGTGTGGCAGGAGGACAGCCCCAGCATTTT. Protein sequence: CAWSVAGGQPQHF. The full variable domain, completed using reference TRBV30 and TRBJ1-5, is SQTIHQWPATLVQPVGSPLSLECTVEGTSNPNLYWYRQAAGRGLQLLFYSVGIGQISSEVPQNLSASRPQDRQFILSSKKLLLSDSGFYLCAWSVAGGQPQHFGDGTRLSIL.

This clone appeared once. The rearrangement joins TRBV9 to TRBJ1-2, with TRBD1 identical over 8 bases. CDR3 size: 14 residues. V lost 4 bases to trimming and J lost 8 bases; unmatched junction nucleotides: 10. Germline values: CDR1 SGDLS, CDR2 YYNGEE. CDR3 amino acids: CASSPRWTGPGYTF. The CDR3 bases are TGTGCCAGCAGCCCGAGATGGACAGGGCCGGGCTACACCTTC.

V and J are TRBV14 and TRBJ2-5; tentatively, D is TRBD2 (5 bases). Deletions cut 1 base from V and 5 bases from J, with 14 bases between. The CDR3 loop spans 15 amino acids. Looked up from germline, CDR1 is SGHDN and CDR2 is FVKESK. The CDR3 DNA sequence: TGTGCCAGCAGCCAAGGAGGATTTCCGGGGGAGACCCAGTACTTC. This encodes CASSQGGFPGETQYF.

J is TRBJ1-3 and V is TRBV27, with a weak D call TRBD1 (5 bases). Trimming cost V 6 bases and J 0 bases, with 9 bases left between them. The germline CDR1 and CDR2 sequences are MNHEY and SMNVEV (reference sequence). The CDR3 consists of 14 residues. Here the CDR3 reads CASSRGSSGNTIYF. For the CDR3, the DNA is TGTGCCAGCAGCCGGGGGAGCTCTGGAAACACCATATATTTT.

The chain joins TRBV13 to TRBJ2-7; 7 positions agree with TRBD2. There are 13 residues in the CDR3. In germline, CDR1 is PRHDT, CDR2 FYEKMQ (reference sequence). The J segment lost 5 bases and the V segment lost 3 bases, leaving 4 bases of the junction unmatched. DNA of the CDR3: TGTGCCAGCAGCTTGGGGGGAGGGAACGAGCAGTACTTC. It is translated as CASSLGGGNEQYF.

V is TRBV6-6 and J is TRBJ2-3, with 10 bases matching TRBD2. Looked up from germline, CDR1 is MNHNY and CDR2 is SVGAGI (reference sequence). V lost 6 bases and J lost 2; bases outside the gene matches: 8. The CDR3 totals 16 residues. CDR3 bases: TGTGCCAGCAGCCTCCCGAGCGGGAGGGACACAGATACGCAGTATTTT. Its translation is CASSLPSGRDTDTQYF.

The rearrangement joins TRBV7-9 to TRBJ2-7, with D hard to call. The germline gives CDR1 SEHNR, CDR2 FQNEAQ (reference sequence). The CDR3 totals 14 residues. The V end was cut by 5 bases, the J end by 6 bases, with 17 bases between. CDR3 coding DNA: TGTGCCAGCAGCCCAGACCGAGGCCGCGGCGAGCAGTACTTC. Translation gives CASSPDRGRGEQYF. The full variable domain, in which reference TRBV7-9 and TRBJ2-7 provide the parts outside the CDR3, is DTGVSQNPRHKITKRGQNVTFRCDPISEHNRLYWYRQTLGQGPEFLTYFQNEAQLEKSRLLSDRFSAERPKGSFSTLEIQRTEQGDSAMYLCASSPDRGRGEQYFGPGTRLTVT.

This chain uses TRBV6-5 with TRBJ2-2; the match to TRBD1 covers 9 bases. From germline, CDR1 is MNHEY and CDR2 SVGAGI. After removal of 6 bases from V and 5 bases from J, the junction contained 4 bases not matched to a gene. The CDR3 is made up of 14 amino acids. In DNA form, the CDR3 reads TGTGCCAGCAGGACAGGGGGAGGAACCGGGGAGCTGTTTTTT. Amino acid sequence: CASRTGGGTGELFF.

The chain is built from TRBV11-2 and TRBJ2-7; D gene uncertain. Germline V CDR1 and CDR2: SGHAT, FQNNGV. Trimming shortened V by 3 bases and J by 2 bases, and 5 bases separated the two germline ends. The CDR3 is 12 residues long. CDR3 loop: CASSLAPYEQYF. The CDR3 nucleotides are TGTGCCAGCAGCTTGGCCCCCTACGAGCAGTACTTC.